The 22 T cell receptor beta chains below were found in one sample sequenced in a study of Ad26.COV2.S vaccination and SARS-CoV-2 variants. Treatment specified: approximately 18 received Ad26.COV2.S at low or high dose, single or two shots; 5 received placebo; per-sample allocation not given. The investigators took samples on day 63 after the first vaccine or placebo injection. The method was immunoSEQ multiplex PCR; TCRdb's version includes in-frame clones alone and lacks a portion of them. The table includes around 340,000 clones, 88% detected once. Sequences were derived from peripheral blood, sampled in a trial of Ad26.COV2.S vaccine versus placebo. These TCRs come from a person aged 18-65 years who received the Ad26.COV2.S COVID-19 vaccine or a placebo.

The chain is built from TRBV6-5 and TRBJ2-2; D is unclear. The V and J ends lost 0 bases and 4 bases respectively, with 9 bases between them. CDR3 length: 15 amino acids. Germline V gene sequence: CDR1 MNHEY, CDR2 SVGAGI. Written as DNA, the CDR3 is TGTGCCAGCAGTTACTCGTCCAGGCTCACCGGGGAGCTGTTTTTT. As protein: CASSYSSRLTGELFF.

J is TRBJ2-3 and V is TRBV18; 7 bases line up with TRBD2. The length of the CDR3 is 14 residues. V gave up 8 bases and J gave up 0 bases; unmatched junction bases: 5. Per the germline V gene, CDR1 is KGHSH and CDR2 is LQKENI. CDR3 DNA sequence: TGTGCCAGCACCCAAGCGGGGAGCACAGATACGCAGTATTTT. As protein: CASTQAGSTDTQYF.

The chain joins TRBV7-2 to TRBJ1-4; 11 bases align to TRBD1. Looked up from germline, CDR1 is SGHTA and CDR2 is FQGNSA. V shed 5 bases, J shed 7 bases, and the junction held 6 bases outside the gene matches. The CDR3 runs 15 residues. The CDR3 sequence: CASSGGGTGGEKLFF. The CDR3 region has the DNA TGTGCCAGCAGCGGGGGCGGGACAGGGGGTGAAAAACTGTTTTTT.

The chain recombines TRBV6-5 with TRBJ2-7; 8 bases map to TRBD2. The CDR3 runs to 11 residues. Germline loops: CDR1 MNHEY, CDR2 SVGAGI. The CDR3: CSSGGGYEQYF. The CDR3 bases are TGTTCTTCCGGGGGGGGCTACGAGCAGTACTTC.

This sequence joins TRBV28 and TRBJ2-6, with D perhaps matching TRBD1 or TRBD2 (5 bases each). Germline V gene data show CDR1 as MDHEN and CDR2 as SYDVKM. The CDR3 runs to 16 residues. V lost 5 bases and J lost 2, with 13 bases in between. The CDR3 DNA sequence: TGTGCCAGCAGTGGCCTCTGGGGGACTGGGGCCAACGTCCTGACTTTC. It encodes CASSGLWGTGANVLTF.

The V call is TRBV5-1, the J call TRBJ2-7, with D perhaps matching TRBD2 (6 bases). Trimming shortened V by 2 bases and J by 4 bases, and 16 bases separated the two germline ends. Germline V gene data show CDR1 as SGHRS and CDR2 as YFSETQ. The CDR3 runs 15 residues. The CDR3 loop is CASSFGHGGQYEQYF. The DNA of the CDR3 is TGCGCCAGCAGCTTTGGGCACGGAGGGCAATACGAGCAGTACTTC.

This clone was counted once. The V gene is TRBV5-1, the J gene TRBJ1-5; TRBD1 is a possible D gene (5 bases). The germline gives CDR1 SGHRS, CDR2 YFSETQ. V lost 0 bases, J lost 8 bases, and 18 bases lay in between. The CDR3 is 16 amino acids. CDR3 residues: CASSLGQQSYGEPQHF. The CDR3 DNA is TGCGCCAGCAGCTTGGGACAGCAGTCGTATGGCGAGCCCCAGCATTTT.

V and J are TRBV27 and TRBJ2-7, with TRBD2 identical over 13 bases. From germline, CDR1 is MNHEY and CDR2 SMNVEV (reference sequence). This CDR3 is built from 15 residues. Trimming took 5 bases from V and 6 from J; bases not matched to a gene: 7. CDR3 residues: CASSTRTSGRGEQYF. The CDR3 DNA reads TGTGCCAGCAGTACCCGGACTAGCGGGAGAGGCGAGCAGTACTTC.

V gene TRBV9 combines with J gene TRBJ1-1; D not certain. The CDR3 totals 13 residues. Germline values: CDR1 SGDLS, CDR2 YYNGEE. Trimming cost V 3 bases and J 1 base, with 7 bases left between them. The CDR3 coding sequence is TGTGCCAGCAGCGGACCAGGGAACACTGAAGCTTTCTTT. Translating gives CASSGPGNTEAFF.

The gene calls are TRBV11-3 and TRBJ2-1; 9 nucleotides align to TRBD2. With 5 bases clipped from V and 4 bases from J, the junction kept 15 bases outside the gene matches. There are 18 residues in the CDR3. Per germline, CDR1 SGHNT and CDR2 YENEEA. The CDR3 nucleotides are TGTGCCAGCAGCCTATACGGCCCGGGCGGGGGGGCTTACAATGAGCAGTTCTTC. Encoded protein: CASSLYGPGGGAYNEQFF.

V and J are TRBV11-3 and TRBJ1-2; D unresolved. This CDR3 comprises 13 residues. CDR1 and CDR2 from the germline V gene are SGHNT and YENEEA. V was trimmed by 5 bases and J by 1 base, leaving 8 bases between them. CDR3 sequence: CASSGRNNYGYTF. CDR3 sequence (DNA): TGTGCCAGCAGCGGAAGAAATAACTATGGCTACACCTTC.

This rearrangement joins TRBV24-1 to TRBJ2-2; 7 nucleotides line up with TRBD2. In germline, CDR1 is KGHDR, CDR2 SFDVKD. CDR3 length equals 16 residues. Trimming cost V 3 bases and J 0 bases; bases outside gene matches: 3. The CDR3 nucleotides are TGTGCCACCAGTGATACACGGGGGGCGAACACCGGGGAGCTGTTTTTT. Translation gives CATSDTRGANTGELFF.

CDR3 loop: CASNTGFNQPQHF. The CDR3 DNA follows: TGTGCCAGCAACACAGGGTTCAATCAGCCCCAGCATTTT. This chain links TRBV25-1 with TRBJ1-5, with a possible D match to TRBD1 (6 bases). CDR1 is MGHDK and CDR2 is SYGVNS in the germline V gene. The CDR3 runs 13 residues. V shed 7 bases and J shed 3 bases, with 10 bases lying between them.

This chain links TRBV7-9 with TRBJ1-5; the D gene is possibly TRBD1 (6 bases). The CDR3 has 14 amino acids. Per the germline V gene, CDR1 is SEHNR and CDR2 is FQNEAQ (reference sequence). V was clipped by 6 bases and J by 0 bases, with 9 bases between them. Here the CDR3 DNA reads TGTGCCAGCAGACCAGGGGATAGCAATCAGCCCCAGCATTTT. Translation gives CASRPGDSNQPQHF.

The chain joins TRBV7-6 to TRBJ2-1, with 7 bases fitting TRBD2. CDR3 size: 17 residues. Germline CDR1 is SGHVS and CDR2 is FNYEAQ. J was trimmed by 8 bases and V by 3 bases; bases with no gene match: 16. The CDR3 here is CASSFGRAGETVDEQFF. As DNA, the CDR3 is TGTGCCAGCAGCTTTGGACGTGCGGGGGAAACGGTGGATGAGCAGTTCTTC.

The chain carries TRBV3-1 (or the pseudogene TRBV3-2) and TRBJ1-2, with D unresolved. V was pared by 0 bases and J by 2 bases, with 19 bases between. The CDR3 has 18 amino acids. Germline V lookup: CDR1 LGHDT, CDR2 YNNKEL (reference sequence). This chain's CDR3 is CASSQDGPWEVVNYGYTF. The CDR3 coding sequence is TGTGCCAGCAGCCAAGATGGGCCCTGGGAAGTGGTGAACTATGGCTACACCTTC.

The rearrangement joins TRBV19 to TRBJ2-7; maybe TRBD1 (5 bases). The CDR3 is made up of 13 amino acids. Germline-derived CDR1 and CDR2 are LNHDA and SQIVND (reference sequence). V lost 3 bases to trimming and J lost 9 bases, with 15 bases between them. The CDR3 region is CASSIRDSDGQYF. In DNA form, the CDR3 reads TGTGCCAGTAGTATCCGAGACAGCGACGGGCAGTACTTC.

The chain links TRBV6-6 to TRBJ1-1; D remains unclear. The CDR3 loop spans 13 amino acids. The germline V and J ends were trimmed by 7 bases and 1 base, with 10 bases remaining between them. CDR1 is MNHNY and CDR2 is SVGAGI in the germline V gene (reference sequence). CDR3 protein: CASTDRWNTEAFF. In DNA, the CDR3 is TGTGCCAGCACCGACCGGTGGAACACTGAAGCTTTCTTT.

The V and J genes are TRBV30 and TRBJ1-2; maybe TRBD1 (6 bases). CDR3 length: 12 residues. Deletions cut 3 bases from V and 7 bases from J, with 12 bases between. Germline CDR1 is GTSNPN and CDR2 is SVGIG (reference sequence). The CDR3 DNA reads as TGTGCCTGGAGCTTACAGGGTAGTGGCTACACCTTC. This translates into CAWSLQGSGYTF.

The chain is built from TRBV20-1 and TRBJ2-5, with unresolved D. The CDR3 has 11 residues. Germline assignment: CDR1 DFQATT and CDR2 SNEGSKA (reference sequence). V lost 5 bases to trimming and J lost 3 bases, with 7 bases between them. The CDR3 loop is CSAPTKETQYF. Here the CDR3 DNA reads TGCAGTGCTCCTACTAAAGAGACCCAGTACTTC.

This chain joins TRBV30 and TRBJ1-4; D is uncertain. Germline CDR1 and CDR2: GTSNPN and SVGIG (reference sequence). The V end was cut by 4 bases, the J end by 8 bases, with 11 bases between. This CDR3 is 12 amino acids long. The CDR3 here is CAWTTGWEKLFF. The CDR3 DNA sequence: TGTGCCTGGACCACGGGGTGGGAAAAACTGTTTTTT.

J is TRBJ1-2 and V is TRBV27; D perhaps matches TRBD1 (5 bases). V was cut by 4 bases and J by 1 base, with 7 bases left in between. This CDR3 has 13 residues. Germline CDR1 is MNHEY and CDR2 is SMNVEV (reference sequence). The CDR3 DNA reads TGTGCCAGCAGTTCCCAGGGTAACTATGGCTACACCTTC. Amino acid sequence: CASSSQGNYGYTF.